The T cell receptor (beta chain) under discussion was sequenced for a study of T-cell reconstitution after alpha-beta-depleted transplantation in children. Study conclusions and caveats: After transplant, at about two months, alpha-beta T cells were reportedly derived from several hundred expanded graft clones. One year post-transplant, T-cell counts and diversity were largely derived from T cells produced anew. Diversity of TCRbeta at day 60 was high in some patients, arising from surviving recipient T cells and thymic progenitors.

In the case of this clonotype: Its antigen is unknown. One base away lies a much larger clone, so this may be a sequencing read error.

Library preparation (for TCRbeta) was performed with unique molecular identifiers. TCRdb passed the PCR reads through MiXCR, listing each CDR3 protein once. Counted here are approximately 98,000 distinct CDR3 sequences, approximately 6.9% occurring once; the ten biggest clones make up roughly 25%. CDR1 is SEHNR and CDR2 is FQNEAQ in the germline V gene (reference sequence). V trimming: 4 bases; J trimming: 6 bases; junction bases outside the gene matches: 1. The CDR3 extends over 13 amino acids. The chain joins TRBV7-9 to TRBJ1-5, with 9 bases fitting TRBD1. Specimen: PBMCs, mostly from graft donor cells, collected 360 days after TCRalphabeta/CD19-depleted stem cell transplant. The TCR was taken from a male patient between 2 and 9 years old who had a stem cell transplant for acute lymphoblastic leukemia, so the T cells may come from the graft donor. The CDR3 spells CASSSTGGQPQHF. CDR3 DNA sequence: TGTGCCAGCAGCTCGACAGGGGGTCAGCCCCAGCATTTT.